These T cell receptor beta chains were read from a single sample in a study of blood T cell repertoires in COVID-19. Method: immunoSEQ multiplex PCR; TCRdb's copy keeps in-frame clones and lacks some. The sample holds fewer than 250,000 clones, 88% seen once. The source material was peripheral blood. The receptors come from a woman aged 40 to 50 who had recovered from COVID-19. Each CDR3 is given with its conserved first and last residue. Each record gives: V gene, clone size, D gene, J gene, CDR3 DNA, CDR3 protein. A D gene is named only where the DNA matches it firmly. Clone sizes are given selectively: once, few, many, or a class where the clone is expanded.

V gene: TRBV5-5; clone size: -; D gene: -; J gene: TRBJ1-4; CDR3 DNA: TGTGCCAGCAGCTCAGGCGGGCTGGGGAATGAAAAACTGTTTTTT; CDR3 protein: CASSSGGLGNEKLFF
V gene: TRBV2; clone size: -; D gene: -; J gene: TRBJ1-5; CDR3 DNA: TGTGCCAGCAGGTCTTCTGAGGCAGACAATCAGCCCCAGCATTTT; CDR3 protein: CASRSSEADNQPQHF
V gene: TRBV6-6; clone size: -; D gene: -; J gene: TRBJ1-1; CDR3 DNA: TGTGCCAGCAGCCTATCCAGCGGGGGGAACACTGAAGCTTTCTTT; CDR3 protein: CASSLSSGGNTEAFF
V gene: TRBV3-1/TRBV3-2; clone size: -; D gene: -; J gene: TRBJ1-1; CDR3 DNA: TGTGCCAGCAGCCAAGAATGGCAGATGAACACTGAAGCTTTCTTT; CDR3 protein: CASSQEWQMNTEAFF
V gene: TRBV5-4; clone size: once; D gene: TRBD2; J gene: TRBJ2-7; CDR3 DNA: TGTGCCAGCAGCCCGCCCGGGACTAGCGGGAGCTACGAGCAGTACTTC; CDR3 protein: CASSPPGTSGSYEQYF
V gene: TRBV30; clone size: -; D gene: -; J gene: TRBJ2-1; CDR3 DNA: TGTGCCTGGAGTGCTGGGGGCGCGATGCATGAGCAGTTCTTC; CDR3 protein: CAWSAGGAMHEQFF
V gene: TRBV18; clone size: -; D gene: TRBD1; J gene: TRBJ1-6; CDR3 DNA: TGTGCCAGCTCAAGGACAGGGGAAAATAATTCGCCCCTCCACTTT; CDR3 protein: CASSRTGENNSPLHF
V gene: TRBV7-6; clone size: once; D gene: TRBD2; J gene: TRBJ2-7; CDR3 DNA: TGTGCCAGCAGCCTCCTCTCTAGCGGGAAAACTGGGGGAACCTACGAGCAGTACTTC; CDR3 protein: CASSLLSSGKTGGTYEQYF
V gene: TRBV5-1; clone size: few; D gene: TRBD1; J gene: TRBJ1-1; CDR3 DNA: TGCGCCAGCAGCTTGGCCGGTACAGGGGAGTTTGAAGCTTTCTTT; CDR3 protein: CASSLAGTGEFEAFF
V gene: TRBV11-1; clone size: -; D gene: TRBD2; J gene: TRBJ2-1; CDR3 DNA: TGTGCCAGCAGCTTAGAACGCGGGAGGGCCAACAATGAGCAGTTCTTC; CDR3 protein: CASSLERGRANNEQFF
V gene: TRBV14; clone size: -; D gene: TRBD2; J gene: TRBJ2-1; CDR3 DNA: TGTGCCAGCAGCCAAGATGGTCTAGCGGGATCTAATGAGCAGTTCTTC; CDR3 protein: CASSQDGLAGSNEQFF
V gene: TRBV29-1; clone size: few; D gene: -; J gene: TRBJ2-7; CDR3 DNA: TGCAGCGCGATTAAAGGGGATTCCTACGAGCAGTACTTC; CDR3 protein: CSAIKGDSYEQYF
V gene: TRBV27; clone size: -; D gene: TRBD1; J gene: TRBJ2-1; CDR3 DNA: TGTGCCAGTAGCCGAGGGACAGTTGGCAATGAGCAGTTCTTC; CDR3 protein: CASSRGTVGNEQFF
V gene: TRBV19; clone size: -; D gene: TRBD2; J gene: TRBJ2-1; CDR3 DNA: TGTGCCAGTAGTACCCTAGCGGGAGCCTACAATGAGCAGTTCTTC; CDR3 protein: CASSTLAGAYNEQFF
V gene: TRBV11-2; clone size: few; D gene: TRBD1; J gene: TRBJ2-5; CDR3 DNA: TGTGCCAGCAGCTTAGTGACAGGGGAAGAGACCCAGTACTTC; CDR3 protein: CASSLVTGEETQYF
V gene: TRBV28; clone size: -; D gene: TRBD1; J gene: TRBJ2-2; CDR3 DNA: TGTGCCAGCAGTTTATGGGGGACAGGTGTTATCGGGGAGCTGTTTTTT; CDR3 protein: CASSLWGTGVIGELFF
V gene: TRBV12-3/TRBV12-4; clone size: -; D gene: -; J gene: TRBJ1-2; CDR3 DNA: TGTGCCAGCAGTTTTTTCGCAATTAGTGGCTACACCTTC; CDR3 protein: CASSFFAISGYTF
V gene: TRBV5-4; clone size: -; D gene: TRBD2; J gene: TRBJ2-7; CDR3 DNA: TGTGCCAGCAGCCCACCGACTAGCGGGAGTTACGAGCAGTACTTC; CDR3 protein: CASSPPTSGSYEQYF
V gene: TRBV4-3; clone size: -; D gene: -; J gene: TRBJ2-1; CDR3 DNA: TGCGCCAGCAGCCAAGGCGGGGACTCCTACAATGAGCAGTTCTTC; CDR3 protein: CASSQGGDSYNEQFF
V gene: TRBV2; clone size: -; D gene: -; J gene: TRBJ2-1; CDR3 DNA: TGTGCCAGCAGTGTTGGCAGTGGCAATGAGCAGTTCTTC; CDR3 protein: CASSVGSGNEQFF
V gene: TRBV30; clone size: -; D gene: TRBD2; J gene: TRBJ2-3; CDR3 DNA: TGTGCCTGGAGTGTCCCTAGCGGGACCACAGATACGCAGTATTTT; CDR3 protein: CAWSVPSGTTDTQYF
V gene: TRBV30; clone size: once; D gene: -; J gene: TRBJ1-5; CDR3 DNA: TGTGCCTGGAGTGTACAGGGTCAGCCCCAGCATTTT; CDR3 protein: CAWSVQGQPQHF
V gene: TRBV4-1; clone size: -; D gene: TRBD2; J gene: TRBJ2-3; CDR3 DNA: TGCGCCAGCGGCAAAGCGGGAGGGTCGACAGATACGCAGTATTTT; CDR3 protein: CASGKAGGSTDTQYF
V gene: TRBV2; clone size: -; D gene: TRBD2; J gene: TRBJ2-1; CDR3 DNA: TGTGCCAGCAGTGGAAGTGTGGCGGGAGTGGCGGCCGGCAATGAGCAGTTCTTC; CDR3 protein: CASSGSVAGVAAGNEQFF
V gene: TRBV27; clone size: -; D gene: TRBD1; J gene: TRBJ2-1; CDR3 DNA: TGTGCCAGCAGTTTCTACGGGACAGCCTCCTACAATGAGCAGTTCTTC; CDR3 protein: CASSFYGTASYNEQFF
V gene: TRBV5-4; clone size: -; D gene: TRBD1; J gene: TRBJ1-3; CDR3 DNA: TGTGCCAGCAGCTTGGCCATGGGACAGGAGGCAGGAAACACCATATATTTT; CDR3 protein: CASSLAMGQEAGNTIYF
V gene: TRBV25-1; clone size: -; D gene: -; J gene: TRBJ1-3; CDR3 DNA: TGTGCCAGCAGTGAATACAACTCTGGAAACACCATATATTTT; CDR3 protein: CASSEYNSGNTIYF
V gene: TRBV3-1/TRBV3-2; clone size: -; D gene: -; J gene: TRBJ2-7; CDR3 DNA: TGTGCCAGCAGCCAGGGAAGAACAGGTTTAGGGCAGTACTTC; CDR3 protein: CASSQGRTGLGQYF
V gene: TRBV5-1; clone size: -; D gene: -; J gene: TRBJ2-4; CDR3 DNA: TGCGCCAGCAGCCCGGGACACGTCACCAAAAACATTCAGTACTTC; CDR3 protein: CASSPGHVTKNIQYF
V gene: TRBV5-1; clone size: -; D gene: -; J gene: TRBJ1-3; CDR3 DNA: TGCGCCAGCAGCTTGGACTCCCGAAACACCATATATTTT; CDR3 protein: CASSLDSRNTIYF
V gene: TRBV5-6; clone size: -; D gene: TRBD1; J gene: TRBJ2-5; CDR3 DNA: TGTGCCAGCAGCCTACCGACAGGGGCCGAGACCCAGTACTTC; CDR3 protein: CASSLPTGAETQYF
V gene: TRBV7-3; clone size: -; D gene: TRBD2; J gene: TRBJ2-1; CDR3 DNA: TGTGCCAGCAGCTCAAAAGGGACTAGCGGGGGTTACAATGAGCAGTTCTTC; CDR3 protein: CASSSKGTSGGYNEQFF
V gene: TRBV28; clone size: -; D gene: TRBD2; J gene: TRBJ2-3; CDR3 DNA: TGTGCCAGCAGCCGACCCCTAGCGGGGGTCACAGATACGCAGTATTTT; CDR3 protein: CASSRPLAGVTDTQYF
V gene: TRBV5-1; clone size: -; D gene: TRBD2; J gene: TRBJ2-1; CDR3 DNA: TGCGCCAGCAGCCTAGGGGCTAGCGGGCCTACCTACAATGAGCAGTTCTTC; CDR3 protein: CASSLGASGPTYNEQFF
V gene: TRBV27; clone size: once; D gene: TRBD1; J gene: TRBJ1-2; CDR3 DNA: TGTGCCAGCAGTCGGGACAGAAACTATGGCTACACCTTC; CDR3 protein: CASSRDRNYGYTF
V gene: TRBV6-6; clone size: -; D gene: TRBD1; J gene: TRBJ1-4; CDR3 DNA: TGTGCCAGCAGGATCAGGGGGGATGGGGAAAAACTGTTTTTT; CDR3 protein: CASRIRGDGEKLFF
V gene: TRBV5-1; clone size: -; D gene: -; J gene: TRBJ2-1; CDR3 DNA: TGCGCCAGCAGCGTAGGGACTGCCAATGAGCAGTTCTTC; CDR3 protein: CASSVGTANEQFF
V gene: TRBV7-2; clone size: -; D gene: -; J gene: TRBJ2-3; CDR3 DNA: TGTGCGGGTGGAGGGTTTAGCACAGATACGCAGTATTTT; CDR3 protein: CAGGGFSTDTQYF
V gene: TRBV7-2; clone size: -; D gene: -; J gene: TRBJ1-5; CDR3 DNA: TGTGCCAGCAGCTTAGAGAGGGCATTTAGCAATCAGCCCCAGCATTTT; CDR3 protein: CASSLERAFSNQPQHF
V gene: TRBV10-3; clone size: -; D gene: -; J gene: TRBJ1-1; CDR3 DNA: TGTGCCATCAGTGAGCGGGCGGGGTTGGGTGTCACTGAAGCTTTCTTT; CDR3 protein: CAISERAGLGVTEAFF
V gene: TRBV28; clone size: -; D gene: -; J gene: TRBJ2-7; CDR3 DNA: TGTGCCAGCACGGTGGGAGGTAGCTACGAGCAGTACTTC; CDR3 protein: CASTVGGSYEQYF
V gene: TRBV28; clone size: -; D gene: -; J gene: TRBJ1-5; CDR3 DNA: TGTGCCAGCAGTTTAGACAACCGGGGTCAGCCCCAGCATTTT; CDR3 protein: CASSLDNRGQPQHF
V gene: TRBV4-1; clone size: -; D gene: TRBD2; J gene: TRBJ2-3; CDR3 DNA: TGCGCCAGCAGCCAAGATCACGGGAGGGGTGCAGATACGCAGTATTTT; CDR3 protein: CASSQDHGRGADTQYF
V gene: TRBV4-1; clone size: -; D gene: -; J gene: TRBJ1-5; CDR3 DNA: TGCGCCAGCAGCTCATATCAGCCCCAGCATTTT; CDR3 protein: CASSSYQPQHF
V gene: TRBV4-1; clone size: -; D gene: -; J gene: TRBJ2-7; CDR3 DNA: TGCGCCAGCAGCCAGATCGGGCTGACAGTTGCCTCCGAGCAGTACTTC; CDR3 protein: CASSQIGLTVASEQYF